The clone carrying this TCR beta chain was counted a single time. This sample is part of a study of T cell repertoires in ileal Crohn's disease. The overall study: Patients had a median roughly 8-year disease duration, and approximately 36% were active smokers. Operated complications were stricturing disease (approximately 60%) and penetrating disease (roughly 39%).

Data came from immunoSEQ multiplex PCR; TCRdb stores just in-frame clones and leaves some out. The sample holds about 14,000 clones, around four fifths seen once. Patients were adults with ileal or ileocolonic Crohn's disease needing resection. Sequencing was carried out using ileal tissue. The TCR comes from an adult with Crohn's disease.

The CDR3 nucleotides read TGTGCCTGGAGCCGGGCAGGGGGCATGGGCACTGAAGCTTTCTTT. This codes for CAWSRAGGMGTEAFF. The chain couples TRBV30 to TRBJ1-1; TRBD1 agrees at 8 bases. Germline CDR1 and CDR2: GTSNPN and SVGIG (reference sequence). With V trimmed by 3 bases and J by 4 bases, 10 bases remained unmatched. The CDR3 is made up of 15 amino acids.